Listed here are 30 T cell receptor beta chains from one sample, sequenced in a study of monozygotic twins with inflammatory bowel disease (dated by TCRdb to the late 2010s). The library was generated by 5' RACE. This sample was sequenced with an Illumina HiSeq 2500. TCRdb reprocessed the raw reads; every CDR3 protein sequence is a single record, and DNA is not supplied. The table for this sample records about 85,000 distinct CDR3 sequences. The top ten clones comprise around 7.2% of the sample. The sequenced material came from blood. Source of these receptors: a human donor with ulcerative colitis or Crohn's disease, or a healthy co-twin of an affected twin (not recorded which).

CDR3 loop: CASSFQAANTEAFF. The chain uses TRBV5-6 and TRBJ1-1. Germline V CDR1 and CDR2: SGHDT, YYEEEE. The CDR3 has 14 amino acids. The full variable domain, in which reference TRBV5-6 and TRBJ1-1 provide the parts outside the CDR3, is DAGVTQSPTHLIKTRGQQVTLRCSPKSGHDTVSWYQQALGQGPQFIFQYYEEEERQRGNFPDRFSGHQFPNYSSELNVNALLLGDSALYLCASSFQAANTEAFFGQGTRLTVV.

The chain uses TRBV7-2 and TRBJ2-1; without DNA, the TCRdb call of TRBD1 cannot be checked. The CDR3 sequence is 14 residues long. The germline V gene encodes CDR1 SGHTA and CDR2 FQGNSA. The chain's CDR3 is CASSIAGGRYEQFF.

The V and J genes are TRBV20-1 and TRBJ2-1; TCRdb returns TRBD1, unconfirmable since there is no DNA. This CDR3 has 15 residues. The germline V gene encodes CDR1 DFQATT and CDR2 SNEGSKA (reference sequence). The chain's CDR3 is CSARLLAGAYNEQFF.

This CDR3 is CASSLPELHTEAFF. The rearrangement joins TRBV12-3 or TRBV12-4 to TRBJ1-1. The CDR3 covers 14 residues.

CDR3: CASSLGRTGSWAYGYTF. This chain links TRBV13 with TRBJ1-2; no DNA is available, so the TRBD1 call from TCRdb remains unchecked. This CDR3 has 17 amino acids. In germline, CDR1 is PRHDT, CDR2 FYEKMQ (reference sequence).

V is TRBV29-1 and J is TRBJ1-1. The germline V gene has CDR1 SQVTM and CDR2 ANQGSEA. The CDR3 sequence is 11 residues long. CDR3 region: CSVEEDVWAFF.

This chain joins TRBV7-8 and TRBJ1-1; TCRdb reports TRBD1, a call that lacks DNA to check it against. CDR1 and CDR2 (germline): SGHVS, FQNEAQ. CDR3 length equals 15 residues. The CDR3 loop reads CASSLTDRGLTEAFF.

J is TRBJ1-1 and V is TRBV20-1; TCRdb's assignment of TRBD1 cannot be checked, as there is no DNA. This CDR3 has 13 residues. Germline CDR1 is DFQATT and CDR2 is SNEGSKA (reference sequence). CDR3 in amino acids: CSAGGQGNTEAFF.

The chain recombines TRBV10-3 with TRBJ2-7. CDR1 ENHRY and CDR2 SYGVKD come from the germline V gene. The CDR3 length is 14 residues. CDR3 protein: CAISESLPTYEQYF.

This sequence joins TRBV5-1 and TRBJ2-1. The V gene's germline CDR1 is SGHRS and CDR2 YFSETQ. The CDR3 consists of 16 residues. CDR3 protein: CASSPMADLRRSKQFF.

CDR3 protein: CSATSEGRNQPQHF. The chain employs TRBV20-1 and TRBJ1-5. The germline gives CDR1 DFQATT, CDR2 SNEGSKA (reference sequence). The CDR3 covers 14 residues.

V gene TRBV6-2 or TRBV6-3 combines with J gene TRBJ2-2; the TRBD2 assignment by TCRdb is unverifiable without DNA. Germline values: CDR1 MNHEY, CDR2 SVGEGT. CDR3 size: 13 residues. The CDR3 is CASIHLAVGELFF.

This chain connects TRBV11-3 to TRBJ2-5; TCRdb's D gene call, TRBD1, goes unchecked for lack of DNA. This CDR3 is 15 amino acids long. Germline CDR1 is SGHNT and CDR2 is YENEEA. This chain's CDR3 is CASSSPGGRGETQYF.

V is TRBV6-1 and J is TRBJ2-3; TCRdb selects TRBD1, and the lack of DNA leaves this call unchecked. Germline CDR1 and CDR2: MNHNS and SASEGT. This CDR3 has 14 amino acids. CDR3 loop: CASRWDRGRDTQYF.

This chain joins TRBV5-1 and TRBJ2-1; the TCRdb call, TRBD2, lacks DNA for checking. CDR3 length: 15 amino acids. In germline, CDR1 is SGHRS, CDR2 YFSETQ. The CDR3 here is CASSSIAGPGNEQFF.

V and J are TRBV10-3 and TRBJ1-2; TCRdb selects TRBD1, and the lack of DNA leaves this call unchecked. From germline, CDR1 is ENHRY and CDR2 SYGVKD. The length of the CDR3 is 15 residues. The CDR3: CAISALRGGNYGYTF.

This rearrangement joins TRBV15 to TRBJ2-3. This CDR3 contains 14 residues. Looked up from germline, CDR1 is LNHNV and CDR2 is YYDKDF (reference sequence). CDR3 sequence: CATSRDPGTDTQYF.

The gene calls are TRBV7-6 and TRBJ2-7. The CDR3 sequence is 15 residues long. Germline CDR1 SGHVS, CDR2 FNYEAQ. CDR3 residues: CASSLPQVPTYEQYF. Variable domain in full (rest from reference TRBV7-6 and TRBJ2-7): GAGVSQSPRYKVTKRGQDVALRCDPISGHVSLYWYRQALGQGPEFLTYFNYEAQQDKSGLPNDRFSAERPEGSISTLTIQRTEQRDSAMYRCASSLPQVPTYEQYFGPGTRLTVT.

This chain's CDR3 is CASSLGYGTYGYTF. The rearrangement joins TRBV5-1 to TRBJ1-2; TCRdb's assignment of TRBD1 cannot be checked, as there is no DNA. The germline V gene encodes CDR1 SGHRS and CDR2 YFSETQ. The CDR3 runs 14 residues.

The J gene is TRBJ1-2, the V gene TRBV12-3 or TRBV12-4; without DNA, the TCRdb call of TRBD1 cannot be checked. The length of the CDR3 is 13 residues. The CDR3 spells CASNPGQGLGYTF.

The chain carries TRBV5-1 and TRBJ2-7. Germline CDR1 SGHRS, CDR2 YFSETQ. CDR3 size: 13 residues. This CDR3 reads CASSLDRVHEQYF.

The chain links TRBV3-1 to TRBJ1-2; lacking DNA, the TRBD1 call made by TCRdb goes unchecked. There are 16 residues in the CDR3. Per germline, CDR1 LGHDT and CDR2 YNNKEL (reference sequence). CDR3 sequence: CASSQGHGQTYHGYTF.

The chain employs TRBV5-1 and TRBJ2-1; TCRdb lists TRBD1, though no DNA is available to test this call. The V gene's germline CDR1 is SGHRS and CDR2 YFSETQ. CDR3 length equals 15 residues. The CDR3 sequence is CASSFGQVAYNEQFF.

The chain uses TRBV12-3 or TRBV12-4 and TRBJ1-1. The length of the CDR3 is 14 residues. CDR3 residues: CASSPSGTWIVAFF.

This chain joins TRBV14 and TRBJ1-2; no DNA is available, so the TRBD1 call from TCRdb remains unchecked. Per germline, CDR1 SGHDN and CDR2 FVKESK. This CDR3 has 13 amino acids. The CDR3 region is CASARARGSGYTF.

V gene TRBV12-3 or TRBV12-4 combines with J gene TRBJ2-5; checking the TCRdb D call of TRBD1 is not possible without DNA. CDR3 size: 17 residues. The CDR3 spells CASSLSHSGGDKETQYF.

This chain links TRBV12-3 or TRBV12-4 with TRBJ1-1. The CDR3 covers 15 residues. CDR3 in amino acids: CASSTLLRGGVGAFF.

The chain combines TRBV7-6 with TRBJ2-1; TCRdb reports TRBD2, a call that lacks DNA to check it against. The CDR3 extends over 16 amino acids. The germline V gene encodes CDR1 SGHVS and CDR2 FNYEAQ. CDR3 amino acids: CASSLGGLADYNEQFF.

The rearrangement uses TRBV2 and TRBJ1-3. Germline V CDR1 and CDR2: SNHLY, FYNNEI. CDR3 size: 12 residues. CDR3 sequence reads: CASSYSGNTIYF.

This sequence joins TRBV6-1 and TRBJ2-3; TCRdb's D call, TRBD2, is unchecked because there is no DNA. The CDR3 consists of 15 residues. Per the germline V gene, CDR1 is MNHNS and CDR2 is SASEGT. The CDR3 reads CATSASGGRTDTQYF.